A selection of T cell receptor beta chains follows, all from one sample in a study of long-term antiretroviral therapy in people with HIV. TCRdb's copy holds only in-frame clones and misses some; the assay was immunoSEQ multiplex PCR. The sample yields 30,000 to 50,000 clones, around nine tenths seen once. Sequenced material: unsorted PBMCs, taken just before starting antiretroviral therapy. Every receptor here comes from a woman between 18 and 30 years old with HIV. Each CDR3 is given with its conserved first and last residue. Fields, in order: clone size, D gene, V gene, J gene, CDR3 protein, CDR3 DNA. A D gene is named only where the DNA matches it firmly. Size tells how often a clone was seen (once, few, many) or the class of an expanded clone, and some rows leave it out.

clone size: NA
D gene: TRBD1
V gene: TRBV7-9
J gene: TRBJ1-2
CDR3 protein: CASSTDRGHGYTF
CDR3 DNA: TGTGCCAGCAGCACAGACAGGGGGCATGGCTACACCTTC

clone size: once
D gene: NA
V gene: TRBV13
J gene: TRBJ1-5
CDR3 protein: CASSFGGPDQPQHF
CDR3 DNA: TGTGCCAGCAGCTTCGGGGGGCCCGATCAGCCCCAGCATTTT

clone size: NA
D gene: NA
V gene: TRBV27
J gene: TRBJ2-7
CDR3 protein: CASSMTTRHEQYF
CDR3 DNA: TGTGCCAGCAGTATGACGACTCGCCACGAGCAGTACTTC

clone size: NA
D gene: NA
V gene: TRBV4-3
J gene: TRBJ1-1
CDR3 protein: CASSQDPGGDNTEAFF
CDR3 DNA: TGCGCCAGCAGCCAAGATCCGGGCGGGGATAACACTGAAGCTTTCTTT

clone size: NA
D gene: NA
V gene: TRBV28
J gene: TRBJ2-3
CDR3 protein: CASSRPLGGRNTDTQYF
CDR3 DNA: TGTGCCAGCAGTCGCCCCCTCGGGGGGCGAAACACAGATACGCAGTATTTT

clone size: NA
D gene: TRBD2
V gene: TRBV5-6
J gene: TRBJ2-1
CDR3 protein: CASSSPSLAGGRGRNEQFF
CDR3 DNA: TGTGCCAGCAGCTCCCCCTCTCTAGCGGGAGGACGGGGGCGCAATGAGCAGTTCTTC

clone size: NA
D gene: NA
V gene: TRBV14
J gene: TRBJ2-7
CDR3 protein: CASSLMGTGADEQYF
CDR3 DNA: TGTGCCAGCAGCCTCATGGGGACGGGGGCCGACGAGCAGTACTTC

clone size: NA
D gene: TRBD2
V gene: TRBV28
J gene: TRBJ2-1
CDR3 protein: CASSTLISGGTSSYNEQFF
CDR3 DNA: TGTGCCAGCAGTACCCTGATTAGCGGGGGGACCAGCTCCTACAATGAGCAGTTCTTC

clone size: NA
D gene: NA
V gene: TRBV10-3
J gene: TRBJ2-7
CDR3 protein: CATRSIVSYEQYF
CDR3 DNA: TGTGCCACGCGGAGTATTGTGTCCTACGAGCAGTACTTC

clone size: NA
D gene: NA
V gene: TRBV2
J gene: TRBJ2-7
CDR3 protein: CASSDGSSSLSYEQYF
CDR3 DNA: TGTGCCAGCAGTGACGGTTCTAGCAGCCTCTCCTACGAGCAGTACTTC

clone size: NA
D gene: NA
V gene: TRBV4-2
J gene: TRBJ2-7
CDR3 protein: CASSRNSVSYEQYF
CDR3 DNA: TGTGCCAGCAGCCGGAATAGCGTGTCCTACGAGCAGTACTTC

clone size: NA
D gene: TRBD2
V gene: TRBV7-8
J gene: TRBJ2-1
CDR3 protein: CASSLTGTSGRARNEQFF
CDR3 DNA: TGTGCCAGCAGCTTAACCGGGACTAGCGGGAGGGCCCGCAATGAGCAGTTCTTC

clone size: NA
D gene: NA
V gene: TRBV9
J gene: TRBJ2-7
CDR3 protein: CASSGGGSPSYEQYF
CDR3 DNA: TGTGCCAGCAGCGGTGGCGGGTCCCCCTCCTACGAGCAGTACTTC

clone size: NA
D gene: TRBD1
V gene: TRBV19
J gene: TRBJ1-2
CDR3 protein: CASSEQGISGGYTF
CDR3 DNA: TGTGCCAGTTCTGAACAGGGGATTTCCGGGGGCTACACCTTC

clone size: once
D gene: NA
V gene: TRBV4-1
J gene: TRBJ1-1
CDR3 protein: CASSQRRDTEAFF
CDR3 DNA: TGCGCCAGCAGCCAACGCAGGGACACTGAAGCTTTCTTT

clone size: once
D gene: NA
V gene: TRBV7-6
J gene: TRBJ2-7
CDR3 protein: CASSSTGRSYEQYF
CDR3 DNA: TGTGCCAGCAGCTCGACGGGACGTTCCTACGAGCAGTACTTC

clone size: NA
D gene: TRBD2
V gene: TRBV2
J gene: TRBJ2-1
CDR3 protein: CASSPSGRTYNEQFF
CDR3 DNA: TGTGCCAGCAGCCCTAGCGGGAGGACCTACAATGAGCAGTTCTTC

clone size: NA
D gene: NA
V gene: TRBV14
J gene: TRBJ2-7
CDR3 protein: CASSSRDYEQYF
CDR3 DNA: TGTGCCAGCAGCTCCAGGGACTACGAGCAGTACTTC

clone size: NA
D gene: TRBD2
V gene: TRBV4-1
J gene: TRBJ2-2
CDR3 protein: CASSQDRGLAVVTGELFF
CDR3 DNA: TGCGCCAGCAGCCAAGATCGGGGACTAGCGGTCGTCACCGGGGAGCTGTTTTTT

clone size: once
D gene: TRBD2
V gene: TRBV11-2
J gene: TRBJ2-3
CDR3 protein: CASRLAGVRGVGYTDTQYF
CDR3 DNA: TGTGCCAGCAGACTAGCGGGAGTTCGGGGGGTCGGGTACACAGATACGCAGTATTTT

clone size: NA
D gene: TRBD1
V gene: TRBV4-1
J gene: TRBJ2-7
CDR3 protein: CASSPGRTGLTYEQYF
CDR3 DNA: TGCGCCAGCAGCCCCGGACGGACAGGGTTAACCTACGAGCAGTACTTC

clone size: NA
D gene: NA
V gene: TRBV19
J gene: TRBJ1-5
CDR3 protein: CASSIFGGDQPQHF
CDR3 DNA: TGTGCCAGTAGTATATTCGGGGGCGATCAGCCCCAGCATTTT

clone size: NA
D gene: NA
V gene: TRBV7-8
J gene: TRBJ1-5
CDR3 protein: CASSLVPGPRRDQPQHF
CDR3 DNA: TGTGCCAGCAGCTTAGTCCCCGGGCCCCGGAGGGATCAGCCCCAGCATTTT

clone size: NA
D gene: NA
V gene: TRBV28
J gene: TRBJ2-2
CDR3 protein: CASSLPIYVRTANTGELFF
CDR3 DNA: TGTGCCAGCAGTTTACCAATCTACGTCCGGACAGCAAACACCGGGGAGCTGTTTTTT

clone size: few
D gene: TRBD2
V gene: TRBV2
J gene: TRBJ2-7
CDR3 protein: CASRVLSGTSYEQYF
CDR3 DNA: TGTGCCAGCAGGGTTCTAAGCGGGACCTCCTACGAGCAGTACTTC

clone size: NA
D gene: NA
V gene: TRBV5-1
J gene: TRBJ1-1
CDR3 protein: CASSFQGPNTEAFF
CDR3 DNA: TGCGCCAGCAGCTTCCAAGGGCCTAACACTGAAGCTTTCTTT

clone size: NA
D gene: NA
V gene: TRBV9
J gene: TRBJ1-4
CDR3 protein: CASSVGGNEKLFF
CDR3 DNA: TGTGCCAGCAGCGTAGGCGGGAATGAAAAACTGTTTTTT

clone size: NA
D gene: NA
V gene: TRBV6-6
J gene: TRBJ1-1
CDR3 protein: CASSPSRVYTEAFF
CDR3 DNA: TGTGCCAGCAGTCCTTCGAGGGTGTACACTGAAGCTTTCTTT

clone size: NA
D gene: NA
V gene: TRBV6-5
J gene: TRBJ1-4
CDR3 protein: CASSPSQNEKLFF
CDR3 DNA: TGTGCCAGCAGCCCGAGCCAAAATGAAAAACTGTTTTTT

clone size: NA
D gene: TRBD1
V gene: TRBV19
J gene: TRBJ1-5
CDR3 protein: CASSSQGAQPQHF
CDR3 DNA: TGTGCCAGTAGTTCCCAGGGGGCACAGCCCCAGCATTTT

clone size: NA
D gene: TRBD1
V gene: TRBV7-2
J gene: TRBJ1-2
CDR3 protein: CASSLAGGYYGYTF
CDR3 DNA: TGTGCCAGCAGCTTAGCAGGGGGCTACTATGGCTACACCTTC

clone size: NA
D gene: TRBD2
V gene: TRBV28
J gene: TRBJ2-1
CDR3 protein: CASTSRLAGGPRPNEQFF
CDR3 DNA: TGTGCCAGCACGAGTCGACTAGCGGGAGGGCCCCGCCCCAATGAGCAGTTCTTC

clone size: NA
D gene: NA
V gene: TRBV5-1
J gene: TRBJ2-1
CDR3 protein: CASSLAVGRGSYNEQFF
CDR3 DNA: TGCGCCAGCAGCTTGGCGGTTGGAAGGGGGTCCTACAATGAGCAGTTCTTC

clone size: once
D gene: NA
V gene: TRBV5-8
J gene: TRBJ2-7
CDR3 protein: CATPPGAYEQYF
CDR3 DNA: TGTGCCACGCCCCCAGGCGCTTACGAGCAGTACTTC

clone size: NA
D gene: NA
V gene: TRBV2
J gene: TRBJ2-7
CDR3 protein: CASSLYEQYF
CDR3 DNA: TGTGCCAGCAGCCTTTACGAGCAGTACTTC

clone size: NA
D gene: TRBD1
V gene: TRBV19
J gene: TRBJ2-7
CDR3 protein: CASSARQGPNEQYF
CDR3 DNA: TGTGCCAGTAGTGCCCGACAGGGTCCCAACGAGCAGTACTTC

clone size: few
D gene: NA
V gene: TRBV19
J gene: TRBJ1-2
CDR3 protein: CASSVAPGDGYTF
CDR3 DNA: TGTGCCAGTAGTGTAGCGCCGGGGGATGGCTACACCTTC

clone size: NA
D gene: NA
V gene: TRBV19
J gene: TRBJ1-5
CDR3 protein: CASSGSRQTSNQPQHF
CDR3 DNA: TGTGCCAGTAGCGGAAGTCGGCAGACGAGCAATCAGCCCCAGCATTTT

clone size: NA
D gene: TRBD2
V gene: TRBV7-9
J gene: TRBJ2-1
CDR3 protein: CASSLGREWPYNEQFF
CDR3 DNA: TGTGCCAGCAGCTTAGGGCGGGAGTGGCCCTACAATGAGCAGTTCTTC

clone size: NA
D gene: NA
V gene: TRBV2
J gene: TRBJ2-3
CDR3 protein: CASSVFTDTQYF
CDR3 DNA: TGTGCCAGCAGTGTCTTCACAGATACGCAGTATTTT

clone size: NA
D gene: NA
V gene: TRBV11-2
J gene: TRBJ2-7
CDR3 protein: CASNNLYEQYF
CDR3 DNA: TGTGCCAGCAACAACCTCTACGAGCAGTACTTC

clone size: NA
D gene: NA
V gene: TRBV7-8
J gene: TRBJ2-7
CDR3 protein: CASSLGGQGMYEQYF
CDR3 DNA: TGTGCCAGCAGCTTAGGCGGTCAGGGGATGTACGAGCAGTACTTC

clone size: once
D gene: NA
V gene: TRBV27
J gene: TRBJ1-2
CDR3 protein: CASGPGPFYGYTF
CDR3 DNA: TGTGCCAGCGGGCCGGGGCCTTTCTATGGCTACACCTTC

clone size: NA
D gene: TRBD2
V gene: TRBV7-3
J gene: TRBJ2-1
CDR3 protein: CASSPSTAGTYNEQFF
CDR3 DNA: TGTGCCAGCAGCCCTTCGACAGCGGGAACCTACAATGAGCAGTTCTTC

clone size: NA
D gene: NA
V gene: TRBV15
J gene: TRBJ2-2
CDR3 protein: CATSRERRIRQHTGELFF
CDR3 DNA: TGTGCCACCAGCAGAGAGCGAAGAATAAGACAGCACACCGGGGAGCTGTTTTTT

clone size: NA
D gene: TRBD1
V gene: TRBV28
J gene: TRBJ2-3
CDR3 protein: CASSPLRTGAARTDTQYF
CDR3 DNA: TGTGCCAGCAGTCCCCTACGAACAGGGGCCGCAAGGACAGATACGCAGTATTTT

clone size: NA
D gene: NA
V gene: TRBV5-1
J gene: TRBJ2-1
CDR3 protein: CASGDDLDNEQFF
CDR3 DNA: TGCGCCAGCGGCGACGACCTGGACAATGAGCAGTTCTTC

clone size: NA
D gene: NA
V gene: TRBV15
J gene: TRBJ2-1
CDR3 protein: CATSRDRGGSNEQFF
CDR3 DNA: TGTGCCACCAGCAGAGACAGGGGCGGGAGCAATGAGCAGTTCTTC

clone size: NA
D gene: NA
V gene: TRBV7-6
J gene: TRBJ2-7
CDR3 protein: CASSRSSYEQYF
CDR3 DNA: TGTGCCAGCAGCCGGAGCTCCTACGAGCAGTACTTC

clone size: NA
D gene: NA
V gene: TRBV5-1
J gene: TRBJ2-2
CDR3 protein: CASSLSSANTGELFF
CDR3 DNA: TGCGCCAGCAGCTTGTCTAGCGCGAACACCGGGGAGCTGTTTTTT

clone size: NA
D gene: NA
V gene: TRBV11-2
J gene: TRBJ2-3
CDR3 protein: CASSRGYTQYF
CDR3 DNA: TGTGCCAGCAGCAGGGGGTATACGCAGTATTTT

clone size: few
D gene: NA
V gene: TRBV7-9
J gene: TRBJ1-2
CDR3 protein: CASSFGGSDGYTF
CDR3 DNA: TGTGCCAGCAGCTTCGGAGGGTCGGATGGCTACACCTTC

clone size: NA
D gene: TRBD1
V gene: TRBV5-4
J gene: TRBJ2-7
CDR3 protein: CASSSGTGGVYEQYF
CDR3 DNA: TGTGCCAGCAGCTCCGGGACAGGGGGCGTCTACGAGCAGTACTTC

clone size: NA
D gene: NA
V gene: TRBV28
J gene: TRBJ1-1
CDR3 protein: CASREATEAFF
CDR3 DNA: TGTGCCAGCAGGGAGGCCACTGAAGCTTTCTTT

clone size: NA
D gene: NA
V gene: TRBV6-4
J gene: TRBJ1-5
CDR3 protein: CASSVDFESNQPQHF
CDR3 DNA: TGTGCCAGCAGTGTGGACTTTGAAAGCAATCAGCCCCAGCATTTT

clone size: NA
D gene: NA
V gene: TRBV5-8
J gene: TRBJ2-1
CDR3 protein: CASTRTRDTAYNEQFF
CDR3 DNA: TGTGCCAGTACCCGAACGCGGGACACCGCCTACAATGAGCAGTTCTTC

clone size: NA
D gene: TRBD2
V gene: TRBV28
J gene: TRBJ2-4
CDR3 protein: CASSRRGISGTHKNIQYF
CDR3 DNA: TGTGCCAGCTCCCGGCGGGGAATTAGCGGGACGCACAAAAACATTCAGTACTTC